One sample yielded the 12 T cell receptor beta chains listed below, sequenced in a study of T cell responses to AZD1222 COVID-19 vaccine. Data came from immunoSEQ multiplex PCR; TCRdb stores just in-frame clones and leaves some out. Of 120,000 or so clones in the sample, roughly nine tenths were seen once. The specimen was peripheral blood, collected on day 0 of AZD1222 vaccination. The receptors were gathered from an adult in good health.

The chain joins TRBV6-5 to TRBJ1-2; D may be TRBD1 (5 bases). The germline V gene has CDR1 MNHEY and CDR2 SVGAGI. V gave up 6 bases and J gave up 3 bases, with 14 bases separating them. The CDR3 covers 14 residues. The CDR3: CASRGEGAYYGYTF. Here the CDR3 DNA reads TGTGCCAGCAGGGGGGAAGGGGCATACTATGGCTACACCTTC.

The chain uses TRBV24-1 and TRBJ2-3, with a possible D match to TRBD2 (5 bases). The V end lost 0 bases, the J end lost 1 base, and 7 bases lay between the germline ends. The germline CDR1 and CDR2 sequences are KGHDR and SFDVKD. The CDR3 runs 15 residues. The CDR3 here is CATSDLKGGTDTQYF. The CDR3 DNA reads TGTGCCACCAGTGATTTGAAGGGAGGCACAGATACGCAGTATTTT.

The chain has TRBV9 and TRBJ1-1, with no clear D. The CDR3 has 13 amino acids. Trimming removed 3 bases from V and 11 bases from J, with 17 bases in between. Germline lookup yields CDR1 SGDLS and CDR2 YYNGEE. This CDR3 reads CASSAGPSEEAFF. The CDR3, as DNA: TGTGCCAGCAGCGCTGGCCCGAGTGAGGAGGCTTTCTTT.

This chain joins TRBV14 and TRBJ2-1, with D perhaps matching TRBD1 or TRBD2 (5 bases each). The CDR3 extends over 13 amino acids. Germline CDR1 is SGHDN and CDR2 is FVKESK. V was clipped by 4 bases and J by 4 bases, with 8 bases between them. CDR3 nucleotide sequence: TGTGCCAGCAGCCCCGGGGCTTACAATGAGCAGTTCTTC. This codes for CASSPGAYNEQFF.

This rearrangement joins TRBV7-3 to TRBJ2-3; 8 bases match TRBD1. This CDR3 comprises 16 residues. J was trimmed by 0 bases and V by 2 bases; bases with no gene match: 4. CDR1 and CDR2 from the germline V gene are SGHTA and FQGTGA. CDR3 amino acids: CASSLGTGVSTDTQYF. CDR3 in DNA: TGTGCCAGCAGCTTAGGGACAGGAGTTAGCACAGATACGCAGTATTTT.

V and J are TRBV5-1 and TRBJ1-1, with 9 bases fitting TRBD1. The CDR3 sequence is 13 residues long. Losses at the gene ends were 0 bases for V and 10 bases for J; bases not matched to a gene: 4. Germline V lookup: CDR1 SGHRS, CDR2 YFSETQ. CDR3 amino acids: CASSLGDRGGAFF. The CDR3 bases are TGCGCCAGCAGCTTGGGAGACAGGGGGGGAGCTTTCTTT.

CDR3 DNA: TGTGCCAGCTCAACGGGCCAAGGGGAGCAGTACTTC. It specifies CASSTGQGEQYF. V and J are TRBV18 and TRBJ2-7; D unresolved. Trimming took off 5 bases at V and 7 bases at J, with 12 bases between the two ends. The CDR3 is 12 amino acids. Germline CDR1 reads KGHSH; CDR2 reads LQKENI.

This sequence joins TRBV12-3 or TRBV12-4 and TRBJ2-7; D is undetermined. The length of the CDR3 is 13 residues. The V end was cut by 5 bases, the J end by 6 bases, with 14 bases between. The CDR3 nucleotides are TGTGCCAGCAGTGTTTTCGGGTTGGGCGAGCAGTACTTC. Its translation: CASSVFGLGEQYF.

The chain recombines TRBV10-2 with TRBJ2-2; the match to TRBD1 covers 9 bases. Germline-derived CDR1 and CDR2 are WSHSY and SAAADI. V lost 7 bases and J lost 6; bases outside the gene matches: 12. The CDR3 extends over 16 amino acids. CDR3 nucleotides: TGCGCCAGCAAGGGCGGGACAGGGAAGGGATCCGGGGAGCTGTTTTTT. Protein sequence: CASKGGTGKGSGELFF.

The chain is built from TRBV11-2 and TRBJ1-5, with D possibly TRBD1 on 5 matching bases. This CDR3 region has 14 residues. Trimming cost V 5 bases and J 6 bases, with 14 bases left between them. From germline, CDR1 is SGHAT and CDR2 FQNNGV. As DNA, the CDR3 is TGTGCCAGCAGCCAGGCTCAGGGTGGTCAGCCCCAGCATTTT. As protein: CASSQAQGGQPQHF.

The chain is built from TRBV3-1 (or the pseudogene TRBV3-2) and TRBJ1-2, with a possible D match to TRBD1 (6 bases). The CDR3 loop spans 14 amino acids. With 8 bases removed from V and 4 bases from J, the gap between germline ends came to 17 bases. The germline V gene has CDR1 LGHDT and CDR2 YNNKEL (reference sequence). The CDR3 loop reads CASEGGSGGYGYTF. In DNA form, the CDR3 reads TGTGCCAGCGAAGGGGGTAGCGGGGGCTATGGCTACACCTTC.

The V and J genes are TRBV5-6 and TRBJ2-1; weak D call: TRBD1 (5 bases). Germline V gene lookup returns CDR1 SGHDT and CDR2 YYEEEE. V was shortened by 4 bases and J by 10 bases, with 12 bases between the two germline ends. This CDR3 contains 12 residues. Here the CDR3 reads CASSHGATEQFF. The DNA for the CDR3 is TGTGCCAGCAGCCATGGGGCTACCGAGCAGTTCTTC.